The rows below give T cell receptor beta chains drawn from one sample of a study of T cells after yellow fever vaccination. Each CDR3 protein is one row after TCRdb ran MiXCR on the 5' RACE reads. The sample lists 500,000 to 650,000 distinct CDR3 sequences; around 17% were seen once. The sample here was PBMCs, taken about 5 days after the first yellow fever vaccination. The receptors here all came from a man aged 18-30 years who received the YFV17D yellow fever vaccine. CDR3s include the opening cysteine and the closing phenylalanine or tryptophan. The D gene is left open where the match is weak. Rows may omit the clone size; those that give it use once, few, many or a size class.

j_call d_call v_call clone_size cdr3_nt cdr3_aa
TRBJ1-4 TRBD1 TRBV12-3/TRBV12-4 NA TGTGCCAGCAGTTTAGTGGGACAGGGATCGGTAGATGAAAAACTGTTTTTT CASSLVGQGSVDEKLFF
TRBJ2-3 NA TRBV20-1 NA TGCAGTGCTAGTTCTTGGTCGTCCACAGATACGCAGTATTTT CSASSWSSTDTQYF
TRBJ2-1 NA TRBV21-1 NA TGTGCCAGCAGCAAGCCGGAGGGGTCTGCTTCCTACAATGAGCAGTTCTTC CASSKPEGSASYNEQFF
TRBJ2-3 NA TRBV6-6 many TGTGCCAGCAGTTACCCAGATACGCAGTATTTT CASSYPDTQYF
TRBJ1-5 NA TRBV24-1 few TGTGCCACCAGTGAACTACCGTGGAATCAGCCCCAGCATTTT CATSELPWNQPQHF
TRBJ2-3 TRBD2 TRBV4-3 few TGCGCCAGCAGCCAAGACTTCCTAGCGGGGGCGGTTCGGGGCACAGATACGCAGTATTTT CASSQDFLAGAVRGTDTQYF
TRBJ2-7 TRBD2 TRBV7-9 many TGTGCCAGCAGCCCAACTAGCGGGGGCTACGAGCAGTACTTC CASSPTSGGYEQYF
TRBJ2-5 TRBD2 TRBV12-3/TRBV12-4 NA TGTGCCAGCAGTTTAGCGCGGGGGTCGGTAGAGACCCAGTACTTC CASSLARGSVETQYF
TRBJ2-7 NA TRBV18 NA TGTGCCAGCTCACGGACGGACGAGCAGTACTTC CASSRTDEQYF
TRBJ1-2 NA TRBV6-4 NA TGTGCCAGCAGGACAGCTGAATATGGCTACACCTTC CASRTAEYGYTF
TRBJ2-5 NA TRBV12-3/TRBV12-4 NA TGTGCCAGCAACTTAGGACGGGGTACCGCTATGGCCCAGTACTTC CASNLGRGTAMAQYF
TRBJ2-1 TRBD2 TRBV4-1 few TGCGCCAGCAGCCAGACCACTAGCGGGGGGTACAATGAGCAGTTCTTC CASSQTTSGGYNEQFF
TRBJ2-3 NA TRBV6-4 NA TGTGCCACGTCGAACCTCCTAAGCCTACAGGGCCGGGGATCTCAAGATACGCAGTATTTT CATSNLLSLQGRGSQDTQYF
TRBJ2-1 NA TRBV11-3 once TGTGCCAGCAGCTCCTGGAGGGGAGACAATGAGCAGTTCTTC CASSSWRGDNEQFF
TRBJ1-1 NA TRBV20-1 NA TGCAGTGCTAGAGATCCGCAGGGGACCGCTGAAGCTTTCTTT CSARDPQGTAEAFF
TRBJ1-2 TRBD1 TRBV12-3/TRBV12-4 NA TGTGCCAGCAGGCCGACAGGGGCGCCTAACTATGGCTACACCTTC CASRPTGAPNYGYTF
TRBJ2-7 TRBD1 TRBV12-3/TRBV12-4 NA TGTGCCAGCAGCCTTGGGACAGGGGGTTTTTCCTACGAGCAGTACTTC CASSLGTGGFSYEQYF
TRBJ2-7 NA TRBV7-3 NA TGTGCCAGCAGTCCTACGACAGATTACTACGAGCAGTACTTC CASSPTTDYYEQYF
TRBJ2-1 TRBD1 TRBV5-1 NA TGCGCCAGCACCGACCAGACAGGGGCCGGCAATGAGCAGTTCTTC CASTDQTGAGNEQFF
TRBJ1-1 NA TRBV7-9 NA TGTGCCAGCAGCCCCCCGCTGTCTGTTGAAGCTTTCTTT CASSPPLSVEAFF
TRBJ1-4 TRBD1 TRBV3-1 NA TGTGCCAGCAGCCATGGGACAGAGAGTGAAAAACTGTTTTTT CASSHGTESEKLFF
TRBJ2-5 TRBD2 TRBV28 NA TGTGCCAGCAGGCCCAGACTAGCGGGGTACCAAGAGACCCAGTACTTC CASRPRLAGYQETQYF
TRBJ2-5 NA TRBV5-1 NA TGCGCCAGCAGCTTGGGTCTCGGGACCCAGTACTTC CASSLGLGTQYF
TRBJ1-6 NA TRBV19 NA TGTGCCAGTAGTATCTGGGGAAATTCACCCCTCCACTTT CASSIWGNSPLHF
TRBJ1-6 NA TRBV11-2 NA TGTGCCAGCAGCTTAAGGAGGCTCGGGTTGGATAATTCACCCCTCCACTTT CASSLRRLGLDNSPLHF
TRBJ1-2 TRBD1 TRBV27 few TGTGCCAGCAGTTTTGGCAGGGGGAAGGCTAACTATGGCTACACCTTC CASSFGRGKANYGYTF
TRBJ1-1 NA TRBV11-1 few TGTGCCAGCAGCCGCCCACGTTACAGGAACCTAGGGAACACTGAAGCTTTCTTT CASSRPRYRNLGNTEAFF
TRBJ2-5 NA TRBV6-5 few TGTGCCAGCAGTGTACAGGAGTACCAAGAGACCCAGTACTTC CASSVQEYQETQYF
TRBJ2-3 NA TRBV7-2 NA TGTGCCAGCAGCGGCGGGAAGGGGAATACGCAGTATTTT CASSGGKGNTQYF
TRBJ1-4 NA TRBV7-9 NA TGTGCCAGCAGCTTAGTTGGGGGGAATAATGAAAAACTGTTTTTT CASSLVGGNNEKLFF
TRBJ1-1 TRBD1 TRBV6-1 few TGTGCCAGCAGTCATGAGGGGGCTTCTTCGGCTTTCTTT CASSHEGASSAFF
TRBJ1-3 NA TRBV4-1 few TGCGCCAGCAGCCATTCCTTGGGCCCAGCAGCCGGAAACACCATATATTTT CASSHSLGPAAGNTIYF
TRBJ2-3 NA TRBV7-9 NA TGTGCCAGCAGCTCTACCCGGTGGGACTTCGCAGATACGCAGTATTTT CASSSTRWDFADTQYF
TRBJ2-1 TRBD1 TRBV24-1 few TGTGCCACCAGTGATTCGACAGGGCAGTTTTACAATGAGCAGTTCTTC CATSDSTGQFYNEQFF
TRBJ1-2 NA TRBV18 NA TGTGCCAGCTCAAGAGGGGAAGGCTATGGCTACACCTTC CASSRGEGYGYTF
TRBJ1-1 NA TRBV25-1 NA TGTGCCAGCAGTGAACCAGAGAACACTGAAGCTTTCTTT CASSEPENTEAFF
TRBJ1-6 NA TRBV7-8 NA TGTGCCACACTACCCGGGAGCCACTGGACCTATAATTCACCCCTCCACTTT CATLPGSHWTYNSPLHF
TRBJ2-1 TRBD2 TRBV7-6 many TGTGCCAGCAGCTTAGACCGGGGGGGGGGCCCCGGGTACAATGAGCAGTTCTTC CASSLDRGGGPGYNEQFF
TRBJ2-7 TRBD1 TRBV7-8 few TGTGCCAGCAGTAGACAGGGTATAGACGAGCAGTACTTC CASSRQGIDEQYF
TRBJ2-1 NA TRBV4-3 NA TGCGCCAGCAGCCAAGGGGACATGAGGGGGAATGAGCAGTTCTTC CASSQGDMRGNEQFF
TRBJ1-2 NA TRBV4-3 few TGCGCCAGCAGCCAAGATCGCTTGTATGGCTACACCTTC CASSQDRLYGYTF
TRBJ1-1 NA TRBV7-9 NA TGTGCCAGCAGCTCCGGCGTTGAAGCTTTCTTT CASSSGVEAFF
TRBJ1-1 NA TRBV4-1 NA TGCGCCAGCACCGTAAAACCAGGACCATCGAACACTGAAGCTTTCTTT CASTVKPGPSNTEAFF
TRBJ2-5 NA TRBV7-2 few TGTGCCAGCAGCTCGGAGGGGGGACTTAATTTCCAAGAGACCCAGTACTTC CASSSEGGLNFQETQYF
TRBJ2-3 NA TRBV7-9 NA TGTGCCAGCAGCTCACAGGGCGGGACAGAAAGCACAGATACGCAGTATTTT CASSSQGGTESTDTQYF
TRBJ2-1 NA TRBV4-3 NA TGCGCCAGCAGCCAAGAAGCGGGTCCTTACAATGAGCAGTTCTTC CASSQEAGPYNEQFF
TRBJ1-1 TRBD1 TRBV11-1 few TGTGCCAGCAGAGTTGGGACAGGGGACACTGAAGCTTTCTTT CASRVGTGDTEAFF
TRBJ2-3 NA TRBV6-1 NA TGTGCCAGCCGGCTCGGGGGGCTAAGCACAGATACGCAGTATTTT CASRLGGLSTDTQYF
TRBJ2-1 NA TRBV4-2 NA TGTGCCATCAGCCAAGGCAGGGTAATATACAATGAGCAGTTCTTC CAISQGRVIYNEQFF
TRBJ1-2 TRBD1 TRBV7-8 few TGTGCCAGCAATACTCCGGGACAGGGATATGGCTACACCTTC CASNTPGQGYGYTF
TRBJ2-1 NA TRBV6-2/TRBV6-3 NA TGTGCCAGCAACCGGGACCGACGACGGAATGAGCAGTTCTTC CASNRDRRRNEQFF
TRBJ2-1 TRBD2 TRBV20-1 many TGCAGTGCTAGTAGCGGGGACGGTGAGCAGTTCTTC CSASSGDGEQFF
TRBJ2-3 NA TRBV5-1 few TGCGCCAGCAGCCTTGGGACACGGGGGGCAGATACGCAGTATTTT CASSLGTRGADTQYF
TRBJ2-7 TRBD2 TRBV4-3 few TGCGCCAGCAGCCAAGAATTCTTTCAGCGGGGGATCTACGAGCAGTACTTC CASSQEFFQRGIYEQYF
TRBJ2-1 NA TRBV9 few TGTGCCAGCAGCGTAGGGGCGAGCTCCTACAATGAGCAGTTCTTC CASSVGASSYNEQFF
TRBJ2-7 NA TRBV5-1 few TGCGCCAGCAGCGGACTCACACAGGGCTACGAGCAGTACTTC CASSGLTQGYEQYF
TRBJ2-5 TRBD2 TRBV9 few TGTGCCAGCAGCGTAGAAAGCGGGGGGGCCTGGGAGACCCAGTACTTC CASSVESGGAWETQYF
TRBJ1-5 NA TRBV21-1 few TGTGCCAGCAGCAAAAAGGGACAAAGCAATCAGCCCCAGCATTTT CASSKKGQSNQPQHF
TRBJ1-2 NA TRBV6-4 NA TGTGCCAGCAGTGACGGTGTCGGCTATGGCTACACCTTC CASSDGVGYGYTF
TRBJ2-1 NA TRBV11-2 NA TGTGCCAGCAGCTTATGGGAAGGGGGGGCACGGAATGAGCAGTTCTTC CASSLWEGGARNEQFF